Following are 27 T cell receptor beta chains from one sample sequenced in a study of CD8 T cells in ankylosing spondylitis. A single record per CDR3 protein comes from TCRdb applying MiXCR to the 5' RACE reads. Here the sample spans 220,000 or so distinct CDR3 sequences, over 9.5% being singletons. Sequenced input: blood, either unsorted or a sorted T cell fraction (not recorded which). These receptors were collected from a male donor with ankylosing spondylitis or in good health (not recorded which).

This clonotype was counted ten times or more. This chain connects TRBV18 to TRBJ1-3; TRBD1 aligns across 7 bases. After removal of 2 bases from V and 0 bases from J, the junction contained 10 bases not matched to a gene. Germline-derived CDR1 and CDR2 are KGHSH and LQKENI. This CDR3 comprises 18 residues. This chain's CDR3 is CASSPTGAAVPSGNTIYF. The CDR3 DNA reads TGTGCCAGCTCACCAACAGGGGCCGCAGTTCCCTCTGGAAACACCATATATTTT. Complete variable domain (other parts from reference TRBV18 and TRBJ1-3): NAGVMQNPRHLVRRRGQEARLRCSPMKGHSHVYWYRQLPEEGLKFMVYLQKENIIDESGMPKERFSAEFPKEGPSILRIQQVVRGDSAAYFCASSPTGAAVPSGNTIYFGEGSWLTVV.

The table lists this clonotype with a few counts. The rearrangement uses TRBV5-1 and TRBJ2-3, with a possible D match to TRBD2 (7 bases). The V and J ends lost 0 bases and 2 bases respectively, with 13 bases between them. Germline-derived CDR1 and CDR2 are SGHRS and YFSETQ. The CDR3 is 16 amino acids. The CDR3 loop is CASSLGPGGTTDTQYF. The DNA of the CDR3 is TGCGCCAGCAGCTTGGGCCCGGGGGGCACCACAGATACGCAGTATTTT.

This clonotype was counted ten times or more. The V call is TRBV5-6, the J call TRBJ1-2, with TRBD1 matching over 12 bases. CDR1 SGHDT and CDR2 YYEEEE come from the germline V gene. This CDR3 is built from 16 residues. V lost 2 bases to trimming and J lost 6 bases; unmatched junction nucleotides: 8. The CDR3 loop reads CASSFGTGTGGDGYTF. As DNA, the CDR3 is TGTGCCAGCAGCTTCGGCACCGGGACAGGGGGCGATGGCTACACCTTC.

The genes are TRBV7-2 and TRBJ2-1, with D perhaps assigned TRBD1 or TRBD2 (5 bases each). CDR1 and CDR2 from the germline V gene are SGHTA and FQGNSA. Trimming removed 0 bases at V and 1 base at J, with 10 bases between. This CDR3 is 16 amino acids long. DNA of the CDR3: TGTGCCAGCAGCTTAGCGGGGGTCCTATCCTACAATGAGCAGTTCTTC. This gives the protein CASSLAGVLSYNEQFF.

Many counts were recorded for this clonotype. The chain employs TRBV27 and TRBJ2-1, with D possibly matching TRBD2 (7 bases). The V gene lost 7 bases and the J gene lost 4 bases, with 20 bases spanning the gap. The CDR3 covers 16 residues. Germline values: CDR1 MNHEY, CDR2 SMNVEV (reference sequence). The CDR3 DNA sequence: TGTGCCAGCACCCCCCGTGGGGGGGCCTCTTACAATGAGCAGTTCTTC. Encoded protein: CASTPRGGASYNEQFF.

This clonotype was recorded at least ten times. The V and J genes are TRBV7-3 and TRBJ2-1; no firm D call. The CDR3 is 14 amino acids. The V end was cut by 1 base, the J end by 3 bases, with 7 bases between. The germline CDR1 and CDR2 sequences are SGHTA and FQGTGA. CDR3 coding DNA: TGTGCCAGCAGCTTAATGGGCAGCTACAATGAGCAGTTCTTC. This translates into CASSLMGSYNEQFF. Complete variable domain (other parts from reference TRBV7-3 and TRBJ2-1): GAGVSQTPSNKVTEKGKYVELRCDPISGHTALYWYRQSLGQGPEFLIYFQGTGAADDSGLPNDRFFAVRPEGSVSTLKIQRTERGDSAVYLCASSLMGSYNEQFFGPGTRLTVL.

A remark on this clonotype: A read error may explain this, as a much larger clone is one base away. The J gene is TRBJ1-1, the V gene TRBV7-8; D not certain. The CDR3 is made up of 14 amino acids. CDR1 is SGHVS, CDR2 FQNEAQ, per germline. The CDR3 DNA is TGTGCCAGCAGCCTACTACAGAAGAACACTGAAGCTTCCTTT. This encodes CASSLLQKNTEASF.

This clonotype showed up many times. V is TRBV30 and J is TRBJ1-4, with TRBD1 matching over 8 bases. V shed 8 bases and J 5 bases; nucleotides not matched to a gene: 4. CDR1 is GTSNPN and CDR2 is SVGIG in the germline V gene (reference sequence). This CDR3 has 12 residues. CDR3: CAHRDRNEKLFF. CDR3 DNA: TGTGCCCACCGGGACAGGAATGAAAAACTGTTTTTT. Variable domain in full (rest from reference TRBV30 and TRBJ1-4): SQTIHQWPATLVQPVGSPLSLECTVEGTSNPNLYWYRQAAGRGLQLLFYSVGIGQISSEVPQNLSASRPQDRQFILSSKKLLLSDSGFYLCAHRDRNEKLFFGSGTQLSVL.

The V call is TRBV20-1, the J call TRBJ2-5; TRBD1 matches at 8 bases. This CDR3 region has 14 residues. Germline lookup yields CDR1 DFQATT and CDR2 SNEGSKA (reference sequence). After removal of 3 bases from V and 5 bases from J, the junction contained 8 bases not matched to a gene. CDR3 sequence (DNA): TGCAGTGCTAGTACGACAGGGGTGGGGGAGACCCAGTACTTC. Its protein product is CSASTTGVGETQYF.

The rearrangement uses TRBV20-1 and TRBJ2-1; D call uncertain. The CDR3 is 14 amino acids. Germline CDR1 is DFQATT and CDR2 is SNEGSKA (reference sequence). V gave up 0 bases and J gave up 7 bases, with 13 bases separating them. The CDR3: CSARDGRVGNEQFF. In nucleotides, the CDR3 is TGCAGTGCTAGAGATGGCCGCGTGGGGAATGAGCAGTTCTTC.

This clonotype showed up many times. The chain links TRBV5-1 to TRBJ2-3, with D hard to call. Germline CDR1 and CDR2: SGHRS and YFSETQ. The V and J ends lost 0 bases and 4 bases respectively, with 12 bases between them. The CDR3 runs 15 residues. The CDR3 reads CASSLGVGEADTQYF. The CDR3 DNA reads as TGCGCCAGCAGCTTGGGGGTTGGCGAGGCAGATACGCAGTATTTT.

This clonotype was seen ten or more times. This chain connects TRBV5-6 to TRBJ1-2; D is perhaps TRBD1 (5 bases). Trimming shortened V by 0 bases and J by 1 base, and 13 bases separated the two germline ends. The CDR3 runs to 16 residues. Germline CDR1 and CDR2: SGHDT and YYEEEE. The CDR3 DNA is TGTGCCAGCAGCTTGGTAGGGGAAGGACGTAACTATGGCTACACCTTC. Translation: CASSLVGEGRNYGYTF.

The table lists this clonotype with a few counts. CDR3 loop: CASSLLAGVGEQFF. The CDR3 DNA sequence: TGTGCCAGCAGCTTATTAGCGGGGGTGGGTGAGCAGTTCTTC. This chain links TRBV11-2 with TRBJ2-1; 9 bases match TRBD2. This CDR3 is built from 14 residues. CDR1 SGHAT and CDR2 FQNNGV come from the germline V gene. V shed 2 bases, J shed 9 bases, and the junction held 5 bases outside the gene matches.

In its sample, this clonotype was seen many times. This chain joins TRBV5-1 and TRBJ2-7; D not resolved. The length of the CDR3 is 15 residues. Germline assignment: CDR1 SGHRS and CDR2 YFSETQ. Trimming took 1 base from V and 0 from J, leaving 11 bases between them. As DNA, the CDR3 is TGCGCCAGCAGCTTGTCCTGGGGAAACTCCTACGAGCAGTACTTC. Protein: CASSLSWGNSYEQYF.

This clonotype was observed at least ten times. The chain is built from TRBV7-8 and TRBJ1-6; D possibly corresponds to TRBD1 (5 bases). Between the trimmed V and J ends, which lost 5 bases and 0 bases, there was a span of 14 bases. Germline V gene lookup returns CDR1 SGHVS and CDR2 FQNEAQ. CDR3 size: 17 residues. CDR3 sequence (DNA): TGTGCCAGCAGCCCCCGGGACCCCGGCTCCTATAATTCACCCCTCCACTTT. Translating it yields CASSPRDPGSYNSPLHF.

This clonotype was observed a handful of times. V gene TRBV5-6 combines with J gene TRBJ2-3; D ambiguous. The germline V gene encodes CDR1 SGHDT and CDR2 YYEEEE. The V and J ends lost 6 bases and 2 bases respectively, with 13 bases between them. The CDR3 is made up of 14 amino acids. The CDR3 DNA follows: TGTGCCAGCACCGTGCAAGGTCACACAGATACGCAGTATTTT. It encodes CASTVQGHTDTQYF.

Many counts were recorded for this clonotype. The gene calls are TRBV12-3 or TRBV12-4 and TRBJ1-3; D gene ambiguous. The V gene lost 6 bases and the J gene lost 8 bases, with 17 bases spanning the gap. The CDR3 contains 14 residues. CDR3 sequence: CASRKSGAGYTIYF. CDR3 in DNA: TGTGCCAGCAGAAAATCGGGAGCCGGGTACACCATATATTTT.

The rearrangement joins TRBV25-1 to TRBJ1-6, with 11 bases identical to TRBD1. J lost 6 bases, V lost 1 base, and 11 bases had no gene match. CDR3 length equals 19 residues. Germline V gene data show CDR1 as MGHDK and CDR2 as SYGVNS. CDR3 sequence reads: CASSESRDRGSSANSPLHF. DNA of the CDR3: TGTGCCAGCAGTGAATCACGGGACAGGGGGTCGTCTGCTAATTCACCCCTCCACTTT. Full variable domain (remainder filled in from reference TRBV25-1 and TRBJ1-6): EADIYQTPRYLVIGTGKKITLECSQTMGHDKMYWYQQDPGMELHLIHYSYGVNSTEKGDLSSESTVSRIRTEHFPLTLESARPSHTSQYLCASSESRDRGSSANSPLHFGNGTRLTVT.

This chain connects TRBV12-3 or TRBV12-4 to TRBJ2-5; D gene uncertain. The CDR3 has 14 amino acids. Trimming removed 1 base from V and 1 base from J, with 7 bases in between. The CDR3 spells CASSLVAIQETQYF. CDR3 nucleotides: TGTGCCAGCAGTTTAGTGGCTATCCAAGAGACCCAGTACTTC.

In its sample, this clonotype was seen many times. The chain has TRBV9 and TRBJ2-5, with 7 nucleotides matching TRBD2. V lost 1 base to trimming and J lost 2 bases; unmatched junction nucleotides: 5. The CDR3 is 15 residues long. Germline assignment: CDR1 SGDLS and CDR2 YYNGEE. This chain's CDR3 is CASSVPRREQETQYF. The CDR3 DNA reads TGTGCCAGCAGCGTACCCAGGCGGGAGCAAGAGACCCAGTACTTC.

This clonotype turned up a few times. The V and J genes are TRBV9 and TRBJ2-5; D might be TRBD2 (7 bases). Germline loops: CDR1 SGDLS, CDR2 YYNGEE. Between the trimmed V and J ends, which lost 5 bases and 3 bases, there was a span of 17 bases. The CDR3 covers 15 residues. For the CDR3, the DNA is TGTGCCAGCAGGATGGGAGGGGGGCCCAAAGAGACCCAGTACTTC. Its translation is CASRMGGGPKETQYF.

The rearrangement joins TRBV20-1 to TRBJ2-3; 9 nucleotides line up with TRBD1. V lost 5 bases and J lost 3; bases outside the gene matches: 6. Germline values: CDR1 DFQATT, CDR2 SNEGSKA (reference sequence). The CDR3 extends over 14 amino acids. The CDR3 DNA sequence: TGCAGTGCTCCCCCGGGACAGGGAACAGATACGCAGTATTTT. It specifies CSAPPGQGTDTQYF.

In its sample, this clonotype was seen many times. The J gene is TRBJ2-5, the V gene TRBV2; 12 bases fit TRBD2. V shed 7 bases, J shed 5 bases, and the junction held 8 bases outside the gene matches. The CDR3 sequence is 15 residues long. Germline loops: CDR1 SNHLY, CDR2 FYNNEI. The CDR3 bases are TGTGCCAGCACCCGAAGGGGACTAGCGGGTGAGACCCAGTACTTC. Translation gives CASTRRGLAGETQYF. Complete variable domain (other parts from reference TRBV2 and TRBJ2-5): EPEVTQTPSHQVTQMGQEVILRCVPISNHLYFYWYRQILGQKVEFLVSFYNNEISEKSEIFDDQFSVERPDGSNFTLKIRSTKLEDSAMYFCASTRRGLAGETQYFGPGTRLLVL.

This clonotype showed up many times. The rearrangement uses TRBV30 and TRBJ2-2; tentatively, D is TRBD1 or TRBD2 (5 bases each). CDR1 and CDR2 from the germline V gene are GTSNPN and SVGIG (reference sequence). CDR3 size: 12 residues. Trimming stripped 3 bases from V and 3 bases from J, with 5 bases between. The CDR3 DNA is TGTGCCTGGAGGGGGGACACCGGGGAGCTGTTTTTT. It encodes CAWRGDTGELFF.

This clonotype was seen at least ten times. The chain recombines TRBV12-3 or TRBV12-4 with TRBJ1-4; D perhaps matches TRBD1 (5 bases). The CDR3 totals 15 residues. V shed 5 bases and J shed 9 bases, with 19 bases lying between them. CDR3 coding DNA: TGTGCCAGCAGTCGCACCGAGGGGACGGTGAAAAAACTGTTTTTT. This encodes CASSRTEGTVKKLFF.

The table lists this clonotype with many counts. The chain has TRBV20-1 and TRBJ2-5; 7 nucleotides match TRBD1. Germline lookup yields CDR1 DFQATT and CDR2 SNEGSKA (reference sequence). V lost 5 bases, J lost 2 bases, and 5 bases stayed unmatched. The CDR3 extends over 13 amino acids. The CDR3 is CSASGQIQETQYF. CDR3 nucleotide sequence: TGCAGTGCTTCGGGACAGATACAAGAGACCCAGTACTTC.

This clonotype was detected a few times. J is TRBJ2-1 and V is TRBV6-2 or TRBV6-3; the D gene is possibly TRBD2 (7 bases). This CDR3 has 15 amino acids. V lost 7 bases and J lost 8, with 21 bases in between. Germline CDR1 is MNHEY and CDR2 is SVGEGT. The CDR3 DNA follows: TGTGCCAGCAATGACCCCGGGGGGCCTGTATATGAGCAGTTCTTC. Encoded protein: CASNDPGGPVYEQFF.